These 17 T cell receptor beta chains were sequenced from one sample in a study of T cells after yellow fever vaccination. TCRdb reprocessed the 5' RACE reads with MiXCR, giving one entry per CDR3 protein. The sample has hundreds of thousands of distinct CDR3 sequences, roughly 13% seen once. This material consisted of PBMCs, taken on the day of the yellow fever booster vaccination. The source is a man aged 30-40 years who received the YFV17D yellow fever vaccine.

This rearrangement joins TRBV5-1 to TRBJ2-5; maybe TRBD2 (5 bases). CDR3 length: 15 residues. V lost 3 bases, J lost 3 bases, and 15 bases lay in between. Per the germline V gene, CDR1 is SGHRS and CDR2 is YFSETQ. Here the CDR3 reads CASSSATGWEETQYF. The DNA for the CDR3 is TGCGCCAGCAGCTCTGCGACGGGGTGGGAAGAGACCCAGTACTTC.

This clonotype was detected only a few times. The chain carries TRBV24-1 and TRBJ2-1; TRBD2 agrees at 9 bases. The J segment lost 5 bases and the V segment lost 4 bases, leaving 8 bases of the junction unmatched. The CDR3 spans 16 residues. Germline V gives CDR1 KGHDR, CDR2 SFDVKD. The CDR3 loop reads CATSDTGLAENNEQFF. CDR3 coding DNA: TGTGCCACCAGTGACACGGGACTAGCCGAGAACAATGAGCAGTTCTTC.

This clonotype has ten or more counts. V and J are TRBV20-1 and TRBJ2-3; 9 positions match TRBD2. V trimming: 6 bases; J trimming: 4 bases; junction bases outside the gene matches: 5. Germline V gives CDR1 DFQATT, CDR2 SNEGSKA (reference sequence). The CDR3 consists of 13 residues. DNA for the CDR3: TGCAGTGCCACCGTAGCGGGAGCAGATACGCAGTATTTT. Amino acids: CSATVAGADTQYF.

A few counts support this clonotype. V is TRBV7-2 and J is TRBJ2-2, with 10 bases that match TRBD1. The germline gives CDR1 SGHTA, CDR2 FQGNSA. With 5 bases clipped from V and 11 bases from J, the junction kept 11 bases outside the gene matches. The CDR3 has 15 residues. The CDR3 DNA sequence: TGTGCCAGCAGCACAAGGGACAGGGGTGGACCCGAGCTGTTTTTT. Its protein is CASSTRDRGGPELFF.

This clonotype occurred a few times. The chain employs TRBV24-1 and TRBJ2-3; possibly TRBD2 for D (5 bases). The CDR3 totals 14 residues. V shed 5 bases and J shed 1 base, with 9 bases lying between them. CDR1 and CDR2 from the germline V gene are KGHDR and SFDVKD. The CDR3 DNA reads TGTGCCACCAGTGGCGGGTATCGCACAGATACGCAGTATTTT. This encodes CATSGGYRTDTQYF.

This clonotype appeared a few times. This chain joins TRBV7-2 and TRBJ2-5; D is unresolved. CDR1 is SGHTA, CDR2 FQGNSA, per germline. V was trimmed by 2 bases and J by 7 bases, leaving 11 bases between them. This CDR3 has 13 residues. CDR3 sequence: CASSLNPRTTQYF. CDR3 bases: TGTGCCAGCAGCTTAAATCCCAGGACGACCCAGTACTTC.

This clonotype has only one observation. This may come from a read error, since a much larger clone is one base off. This chain joins TRBV5-5 and TRBJ1-1, with a tentative D call TRBD1 (6 bases). The germline V gene encodes CDR1 SGHKS and CDR2 YYEKEE (reference sequence). This CDR3 has 13 residues. As DNA, the CDR3 is TGTGCCATCAGCCCAGGGGTTTCCGCTGAAGCTTTCTTT. As protein: CAISPGVSAEAFF.

This sequence joins TRBV5-5 and TRBJ2-7, with D tentatively TRBD1 (6 bases). CDR1 and CDR2 from the germline V gene are SGHKS and YYEKEE (reference sequence). CDR3 length equals 16 residues. Trimming removed 1 base from V and 6 bases from J, with 20 bases in between. In DNA, the CDR3 is TGTGCCAGCAGCTTGTGGACAGACATTTGGGTGGGCGAGCAGTACTTC. Amino acid sequence: CASSLWTDIWVGEQYF.

In its sample, this clonotype was seen a few times. The junction differs from germline at one of its ends, possibly a read error. The gene calls are TRBV20-1 and TRBJ1-2; D might be TRBD1 (5 bases). The CDR3 is made up of 11 amino acids. Germline CDR1 and CDR2: DFQATT and SNEGSKA (reference sequence). CDR3 sequence reads: CSGRDGQGYTF. In DNA form, the CDR3 reads TGCAGTGGTAGAGACGGACAAGGCTACACCTTC.

The chain has TRBV6-2 or TRBV6-3 and TRBJ2-5; 7 bases agree with TRBD1. V gave up 0 bases and J gave up 1 base; unmatched junction bases: 5. This CDR3 has 16 residues. Germline V gene data show CDR1 as MNHEY and CDR2 as SVGEGT. DNA of the CDR3: TGTGCCAGCAGTTACTCAAAGACAGGGTGCCAAGAGACCCAGTACTTC. Protein product: CASSYSKTGCQETQYF.

This clonotype has a handful of counts. J is TRBJ2-1 and V is TRBV7-3, with a weak D call TRBD1 (5 bases). V lost 4 bases, J lost 7 bases, and 14 bases lay in between. Germline assignment: CDR1 SGHTA and CDR2 FQGTGA. The CDR3 sequence is 14 residues long. In DNA, the CDR3 is TGTGCCAGCAGCTACCTACCACAGGATAATGAGCAGTTCTTC. Translation: CASSYLPQDNEQFF.

The chain couples TRBV20-1 to TRBJ2-7, with D possibly being TRBD1 or TRBD2 (5 bases each). Between the trimmed V and J ends, which lost 0 bases and 2 bases, there was a span of 8 bases. This CDR3 region has 13 residues. CDR1 DFQATT and CDR2 SNEGSKA come from the germline V gene (reference sequence). For the CDR3, the DNA is TGCAGTGCTAGAGATCGGGGACCCTACGAGCAGTACTTC. Translated: CSARDRGPYEQYF.

The chain joins TRBV7-2 to TRBJ2-3; D not certain. V shed 4 bases and J shed 4 bases, with 6 bases lying between them. The CDR3 spans 12 residues. CDR1 SGHTA and CDR2 FQGNSA come from the germline V gene. CDR3 sequence: CASSSRPDTQYF. CDR3 bases: TGTGCCAGCAGCTCCAGGCCAGATACGCAGTATTTT.

The chain employs TRBV7-2 and TRBJ2-5, with D perhaps matching TRBD1 (5 bases). The CDR3 contains 14 residues. Germline CDR1 reads SGHTA; CDR2 reads FQGNSA. Trimming took 1 base from V and 3 from J, leaving 9 bases between them. The CDR3 spells CASSLGTNEETQYF. DNA for the CDR3: TGTGCCAGCAGCTTAGGGACAAACGAAGAGACCCAGTACTTC. The full variable domain, in which reference TRBV7-2 and TRBJ2-5 provide the parts outside the CDR3, is GAGVSQSPSNKVTEKGKDVELRCDPISGHTALYWYRQSLGQGLEFLIYFQGNSAPDKSGLPSDRFSAERTGGSVSTLTIQRTQQEDSAVYLCASSLGTNEETQYFGPGTRLLVL.

The chain employs TRBV24-1 and TRBJ1-1, with a weak D call TRBD1 (5 bases). Trimming removed 9 bases at V and 1 base at J, with 11 bases between. Germline CDR1 is KGHDR and CDR2 is SFDVKD. The CDR3 has 13 amino acids. The CDR3 is CATGGPKNTEAFF. Here the CDR3 DNA reads TGTGCCACCGGGGGACCGAAGAACACTGAAGCTTTCTTT.

This clonotype was recorded a few times. This chain connects TRBV4-3 to TRBJ2-2; no definite D call. This CDR3 spans 15 amino acids. The V and J ends lost 0 bases and 3 bases respectively, with 8 bases between them. Looked up from germline, CDR1 is LGHNA and CDR2 is YSLEER. As DNA, the CDR3 is TGCGCCAGCAGCCAAGATCCAAGTGACACCGGGGAGCTGTTTTTT. It translates to CASSQDPSDTGELFF.

This clonotype was counted only a few times. The chain links TRBV11-2 to TRBJ2-5; D gene unclear. The germline gives CDR1 SGHAT, CDR2 FQNNGV. The CDR3 length is 13 residues. Trimming cost V 4 bases and J 2 bases, with 8 bases left between them. As DNA, the CDR3 is TGTGCCAGCAGCTCCTCGGTTCAAGAGACCCAGTACTTC. It is translated as CASSSSVQETQYF.